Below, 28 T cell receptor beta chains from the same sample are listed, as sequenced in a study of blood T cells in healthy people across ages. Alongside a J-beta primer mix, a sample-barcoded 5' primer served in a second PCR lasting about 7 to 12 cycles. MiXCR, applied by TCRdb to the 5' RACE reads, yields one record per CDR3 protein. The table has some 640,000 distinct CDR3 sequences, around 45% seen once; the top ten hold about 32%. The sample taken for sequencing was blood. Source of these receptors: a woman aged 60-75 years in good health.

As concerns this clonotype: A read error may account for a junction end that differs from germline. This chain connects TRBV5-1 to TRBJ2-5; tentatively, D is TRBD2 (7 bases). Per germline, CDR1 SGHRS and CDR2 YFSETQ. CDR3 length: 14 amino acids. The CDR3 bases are TGCGCCAGCAGCTTGAGTCAGGGGCGGGAGACCCCGTACTTC. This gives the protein CASSLSQGRETPYF.

The CDR3 bases are TGTGCCAGCCTGGTCCGACAGGGGGCAGATACGCAGTATTTT. Translating it yields CASLVRQGADTQYF. The V gene is TRBV27, the J gene TRBJ2-3, with 9 positions matching TRBD1. CDR3 length equals 14 residues. The V gene end was trimmed by 8 bases and the J gene end by 4 bases; junction bases not matched to a gene: 7. Germline assignment: CDR1 MNHEY and CDR2 SMNVEV (reference sequence).

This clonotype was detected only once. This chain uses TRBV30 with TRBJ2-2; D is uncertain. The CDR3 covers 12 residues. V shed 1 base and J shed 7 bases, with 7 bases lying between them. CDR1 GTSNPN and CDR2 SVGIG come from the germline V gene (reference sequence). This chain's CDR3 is CAWSEKLGELFF. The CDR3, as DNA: TGTGCCTGGAGTGAAAAACTCGGGGAGCTGTTTTTT.

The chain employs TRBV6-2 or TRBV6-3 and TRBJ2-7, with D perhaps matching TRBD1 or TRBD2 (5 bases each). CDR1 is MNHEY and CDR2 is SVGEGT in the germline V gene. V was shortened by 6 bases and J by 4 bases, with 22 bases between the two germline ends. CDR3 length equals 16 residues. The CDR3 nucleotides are TGTGCCAGCAGCCCCGCTCATAAGGGACGGGAATACGAGCAGTACTTC. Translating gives CASSPAHKGREYEQYF.

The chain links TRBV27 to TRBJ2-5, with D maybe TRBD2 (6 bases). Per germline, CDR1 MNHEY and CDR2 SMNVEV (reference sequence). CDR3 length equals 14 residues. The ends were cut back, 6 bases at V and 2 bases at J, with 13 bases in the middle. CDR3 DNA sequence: TGTGCCAGCAGAGCCGGGAGCCGGCAAGAGACCCAGTACTTC. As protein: CASRAGSRQETQYF.

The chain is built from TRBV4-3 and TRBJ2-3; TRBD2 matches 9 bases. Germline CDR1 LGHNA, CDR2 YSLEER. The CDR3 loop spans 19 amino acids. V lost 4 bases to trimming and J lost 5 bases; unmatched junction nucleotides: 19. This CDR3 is CASSPRTSEKSRGGDTQYF. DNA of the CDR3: TGCGCCAGCAGCCCACGGACTAGCGAGAAATCCCGGGGGGGAGATACGCAGTATTTT.

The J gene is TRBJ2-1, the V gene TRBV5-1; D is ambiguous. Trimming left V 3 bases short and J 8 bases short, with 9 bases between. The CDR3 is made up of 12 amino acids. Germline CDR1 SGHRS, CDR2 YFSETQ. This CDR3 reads CASSSLWDEQFF. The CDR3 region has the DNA TGCGCCAGCAGCTCCCTATGGGATGAGCAGTTCTTC.

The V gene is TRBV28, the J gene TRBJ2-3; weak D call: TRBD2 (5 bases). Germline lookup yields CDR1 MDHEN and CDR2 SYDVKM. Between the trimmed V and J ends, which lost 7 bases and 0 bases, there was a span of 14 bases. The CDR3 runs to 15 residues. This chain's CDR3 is CASTPVRGSTDTQYF. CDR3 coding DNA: TGTGCCAGCACCCCGGTCCGGGGAAGCACAGATACGCAGTATTTT.

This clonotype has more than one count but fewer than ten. CDR3 region: CSARDPWTSGRRETQYF. Written as DNA, the CDR3 is TGCAGTGCTAGAGATCCGTGGACTAGCGGGAGGAGAGAGACCCAGTACTTC. The J gene is TRBJ2-5, the V gene TRBV20-1; TRBD2 agrees at 14 bases. Germline values: CDR1 DFQATT, CDR2 SNEGSKA (reference sequence). Trimming removed 0 bases from V and 4 bases from J; junction bases left unmatched: 7. The CDR3 is 17 amino acids.

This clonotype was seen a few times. In DNA form, the CDR3 reads TGTGCCAGCCGTAGCCTAGCTAGCGGAGGGGAGACCCAGTACTTC. It is translated as CASRSLASGGETQYF. The chain recombines TRBV5-4 with TRBJ2-5, with 7 bases that match TRBD2. After removal of 7 bases from V and 5 bases from J, the junction contained 14 bases not matched to a gene. The germline V gene encodes CDR1 SGHNT and CDR2 YYREEE (reference sequence). This CDR3 has 15 residues.

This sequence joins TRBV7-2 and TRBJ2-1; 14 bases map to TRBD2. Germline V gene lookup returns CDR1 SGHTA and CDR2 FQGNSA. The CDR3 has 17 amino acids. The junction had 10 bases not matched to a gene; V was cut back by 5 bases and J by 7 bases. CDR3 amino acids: CASSPRSGTSGGNEQFF. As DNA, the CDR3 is TGTGCCAGCAGCCCCCGCTCCGGGACTAGCGGGGGAAATGAGCAGTTCTTC.

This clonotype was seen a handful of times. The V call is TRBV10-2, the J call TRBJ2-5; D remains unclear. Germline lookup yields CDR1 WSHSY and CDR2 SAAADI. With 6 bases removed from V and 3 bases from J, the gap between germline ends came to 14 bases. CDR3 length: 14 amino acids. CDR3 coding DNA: TGCGCCAGCAGCGACCCCATGGTTAAAGAGACCCAGTACTTC. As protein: CASSDPMVKETQYF.

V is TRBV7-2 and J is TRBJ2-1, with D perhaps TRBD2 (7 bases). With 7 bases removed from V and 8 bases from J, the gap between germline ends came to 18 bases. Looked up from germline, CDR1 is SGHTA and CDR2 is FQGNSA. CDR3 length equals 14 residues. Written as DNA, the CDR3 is TGTGCCAGCATGTTAGGGGGAGGGCCAGATGAGCAGTTCTTC. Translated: CASMLGGGPDEQFF.

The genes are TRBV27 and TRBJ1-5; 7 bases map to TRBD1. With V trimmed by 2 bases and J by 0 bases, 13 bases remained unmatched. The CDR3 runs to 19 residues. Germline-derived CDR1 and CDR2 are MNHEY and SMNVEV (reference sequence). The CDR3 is CASSLGPEQGRYSNQPQHF. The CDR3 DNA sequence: TGTGCCAGCAGTTTAGGCCCGGAACAGGGGAGATATAGCAATCAGCCCCAGCATTTT.

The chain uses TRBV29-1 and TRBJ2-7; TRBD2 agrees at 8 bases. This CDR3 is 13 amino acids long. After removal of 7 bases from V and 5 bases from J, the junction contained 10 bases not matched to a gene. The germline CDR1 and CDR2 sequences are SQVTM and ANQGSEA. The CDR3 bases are TGCAGCGGAGCGGGGGCAGGGCGGCACGAGCAGTACTTC. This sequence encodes CSGAGAGRHEQYF.

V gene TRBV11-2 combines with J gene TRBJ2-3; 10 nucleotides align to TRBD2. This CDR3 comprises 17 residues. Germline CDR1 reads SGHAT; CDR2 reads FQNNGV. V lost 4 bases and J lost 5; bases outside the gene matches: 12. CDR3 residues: CASSSSDRASGRDTQYF. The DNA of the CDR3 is TGTGCCAGCAGCTCCTCGGATCGTGCTAGCGGGAGAGATACGCAGTATTTT.

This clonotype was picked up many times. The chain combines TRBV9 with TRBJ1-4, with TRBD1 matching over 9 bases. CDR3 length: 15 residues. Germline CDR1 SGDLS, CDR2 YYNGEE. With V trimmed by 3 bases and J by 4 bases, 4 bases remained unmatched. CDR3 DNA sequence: TGTGCCAGCAGCGCAACAGGGGGCTATAATGAAAAACTGTTTTTT. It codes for CASSATGGYNEKLFF.

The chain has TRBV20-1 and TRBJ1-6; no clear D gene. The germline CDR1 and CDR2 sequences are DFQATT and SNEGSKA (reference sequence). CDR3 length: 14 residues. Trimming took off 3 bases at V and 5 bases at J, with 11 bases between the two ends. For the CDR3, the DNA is TGCAGTGCTAGCTTCGGCAGCGATAATTCACCCCTCCACTTT. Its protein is CSASFGSDNSPLHF.

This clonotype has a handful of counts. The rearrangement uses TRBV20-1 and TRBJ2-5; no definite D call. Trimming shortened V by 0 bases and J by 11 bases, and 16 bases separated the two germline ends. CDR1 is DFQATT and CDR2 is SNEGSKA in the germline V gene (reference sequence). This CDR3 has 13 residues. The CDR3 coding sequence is TGCAGTGCTAGAGATGACCCAGCTGGAGAGCAGTACTTC. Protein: CSARDDPAGEQYF.

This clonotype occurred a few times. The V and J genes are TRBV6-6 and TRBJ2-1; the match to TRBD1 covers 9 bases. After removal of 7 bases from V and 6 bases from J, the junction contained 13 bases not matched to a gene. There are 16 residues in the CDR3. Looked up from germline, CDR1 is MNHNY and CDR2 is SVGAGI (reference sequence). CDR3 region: CASTNPGTGLFNEQFF. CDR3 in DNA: TGTGCCAGCACCAATCCCGGGACAGGGTTATTCAATGAGCAGTTCTTC.

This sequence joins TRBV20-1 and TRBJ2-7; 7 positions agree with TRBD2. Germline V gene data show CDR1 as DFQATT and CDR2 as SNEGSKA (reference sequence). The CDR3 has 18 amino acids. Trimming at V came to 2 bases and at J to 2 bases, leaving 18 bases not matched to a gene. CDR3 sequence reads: CSARRHVGGGPKAYEQYF. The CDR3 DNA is TGCAGTGCTAGACGCCACGTTGGGGGAGGGCCCAAGGCCTACGAGCAGTACTTC.

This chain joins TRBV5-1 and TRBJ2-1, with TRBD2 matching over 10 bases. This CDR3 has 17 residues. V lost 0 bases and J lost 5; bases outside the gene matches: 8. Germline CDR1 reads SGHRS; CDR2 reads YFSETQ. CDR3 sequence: CASSLVPASGSHNEQFF. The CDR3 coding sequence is TGCGCCAGCAGCTTGGTACCGGCTAGCGGGAGTCACAATGAGCAGTTCTTC.

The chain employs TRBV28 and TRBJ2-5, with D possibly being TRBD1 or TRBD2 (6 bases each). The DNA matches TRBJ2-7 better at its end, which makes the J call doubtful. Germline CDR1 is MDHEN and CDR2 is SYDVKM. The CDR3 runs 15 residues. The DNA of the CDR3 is TGTGCCAGCAGTTTACCCATGGAGGGGGGCCACGAGCAGTACTTC. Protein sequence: CASSLPMEGGHEQYF.

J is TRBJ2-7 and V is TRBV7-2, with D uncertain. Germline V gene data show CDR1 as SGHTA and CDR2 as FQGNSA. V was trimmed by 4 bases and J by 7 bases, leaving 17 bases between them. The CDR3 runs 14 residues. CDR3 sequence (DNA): TGTGCCAGCAGCTCAAGGGTTCACTACAATGAGCAGTACTTC. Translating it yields CASSSRVHYNEQYF.

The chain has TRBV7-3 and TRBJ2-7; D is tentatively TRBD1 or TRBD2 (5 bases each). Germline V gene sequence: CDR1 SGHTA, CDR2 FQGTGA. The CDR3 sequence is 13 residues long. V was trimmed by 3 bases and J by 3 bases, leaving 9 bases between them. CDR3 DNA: TGTGCCAGCAGCTTGGGGGTGGGCTACGAGCAGTACTTC. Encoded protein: CASSLGVGYEQYF. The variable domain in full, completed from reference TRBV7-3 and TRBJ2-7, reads GAGVSQTPSNKVTEKGKYVELRCDPISGHTALYWYRQSLGQGPEFLIYFQGTGAADDSGLPNDRFFAVRPEGSVSTLKIQRTERGDSAVYLCASSLGVGYEQYFGPGTRLTVT.

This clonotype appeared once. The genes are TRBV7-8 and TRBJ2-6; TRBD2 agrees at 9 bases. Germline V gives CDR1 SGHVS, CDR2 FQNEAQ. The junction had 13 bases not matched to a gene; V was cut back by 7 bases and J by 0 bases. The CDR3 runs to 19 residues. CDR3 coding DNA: TGTGCCAGCACCCTTATCGGGACTAGCTCTTCCTCTGGGGCCAACGTCCTGACTTTC. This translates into CASTLIGTSSSSGANVLTF.

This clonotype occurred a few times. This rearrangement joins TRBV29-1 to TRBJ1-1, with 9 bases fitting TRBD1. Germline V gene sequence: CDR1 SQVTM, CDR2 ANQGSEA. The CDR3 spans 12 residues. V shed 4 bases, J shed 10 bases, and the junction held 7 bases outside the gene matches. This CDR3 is CSVATTGGRAFF. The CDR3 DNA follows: TGCAGCGTTGCAACGACAGGGGGGAGAGCTTTCTTT.

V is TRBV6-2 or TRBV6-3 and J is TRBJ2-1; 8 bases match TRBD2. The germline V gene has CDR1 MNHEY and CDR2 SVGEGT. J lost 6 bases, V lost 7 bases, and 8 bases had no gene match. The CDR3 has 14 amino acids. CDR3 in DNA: TGTGCCAGCACTCCGGGACTAGATCCCAATGAGCAGTTCTTC. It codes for CASTPGLDPNEQFF.